This T cell receptor beta chain originates from a study of regulatory and conventional T cells in RAG deficiency. This CDR3 has 14 residues. Germline V gene lookup returns CDR1 MNHEY and CDR2 SMNVEV (reference sequence). The V segment lost 8 bases and the J segment 1 base; nucleotides outside the gene matches: 5. On this clone itself: Its antigen is currently unknown.

Some clones are missing from TCRdb's copy, which holds only in-frame ones; the method was immunoSEQ multiplex PCR. The table has 34,000 or so clones, 75% to 80% seen once. Points from the study as a whole: Shannon entropy fell and Simpson indices rose in RAG-deficient patients. Omenn syndrome and CID/AS patients had roughly 92-fold fewer unique Treg TCR beta sequences, versus about 10-fold elsewhere. Shorter CDR3s in all patient subsets; >80% Treg-Tconv overlap in Omenn.

Genomic DNA came from blood conventional CD4+ T cells gated CD25-low CD127-high. These data were also reused for a study on regulatory T cells. That paper notes: Primers: 52 TRBV forward and 13 TRBJ reverse. In patients, unique TRB V-J pairs were restricted and V/J usage skewed, especially in Tregs.

The chain recombines TRBV27 with TRBJ1-5; 7 nucleotides match TRBD1. Sample: CD4+ effector T cells sorted from blood. The TCR comes from a human donor in good health. CDR3 protein: CASRTGQSNQPQHF. The CDR3 region has the DNA TGTGCCAGCCGGACAGGTCAGAGCAATCAGCCCCAGCATTTT.